A single sample is the source of the 32 T cell receptor beta chains below, sequenced in a study of Tregs in tolerant kidney transplant recipients. The table came from immunoSEQ multiplex PCR; TCRdb's copy has only in-frame clones and leaves some out. Of fewer than 100,000 clones listed, approximately 90% were seen once; the top ten hold roughly 0.35%. The sequencing used Tregs from blood, collected before the transplant. These receptors were collected from a human donor who received a combined kidney and bone marrow transplant.

This chain joins TRBV15 and TRBJ1-5; perhaps TRBD1 as D (5 bases). This CDR3 is 15 amino acids long. Germline V gives CDR1 LNHNV, CDR2 YYDKDF (reference sequence). Trimming took 1 base from V and 6 from J, leaving 13 bases between them. The CDR3 here is CATSRVSGTGQPQHF. The CDR3 DNA reads as TGTGCCACCAGCAGAGTTTCCGGGACGGGTCAGCCCCAGCATTTT. Using reference TRBV15 and TRBJ1-5 for the parts outside the CDR3, the full variable domain is DAMVIQNPRYQVTQFGKPVTLSCSQTLNHNVMYWYQQKSSQAPKLLFHYYDKDFNNEADTPDNFQSRRPNTSFCFLDIRSPGLGDTAMYLCATSRVSGTGQPQHFGDGTRLSIL.

This sequence joins TRBV7-9 and TRBJ2-1; the D gene is possibly TRBD1 (5 bases). Trimming took 5 bases from V and 0 from J, leaving 14 bases between them. In germline, CDR1 is SEHNR, CDR2 FQNEAQ (reference sequence). CDR3 length equals 16 residues. The CDR3 region is CASSGAFSSSYNEQFF. As DNA, the CDR3 is TGTGCCAGCAGCGGGGCGTTTTCAAGCTCCTACAATGAGCAGTTCTTC.

The J gene is TRBJ2-1, the V gene TRBV18; no clear D gene. CDR3 size: 15 residues. The V gene's germline CDR1 is KGHSH and CDR2 LQKENI. The V end was cut by 3 bases, the J end by 9 bases, with 18 bases between. In DNA, the CDR3 is TGTGCCAGCTCACCGGCCTCCGACCCAAAGGGTGAGCAGTTCTTC. This sequence encodes CASSPASDPKGEQFF.

The chain employs TRBV5-1 and TRBJ2-7, with D possibly called TRBD1 or TRBD2 (5 bases each). The CDR3 has 15 amino acids. Per germline, CDR1 SGHRS and CDR2 YFSETQ. V shed 0 bases and J shed 6 bases, with 16 bases lying between them. The CDR3 DNA is TGCGCCAGCAGCTTGGTGCCGACTACACAGGTCGAGCAGTACTTC. This codes for CASSLVPTTQVEQYF. The full variable domain, its missing parts supplied by reference TRBV5-1 and TRBJ2-7, is KAGVTQTPRYLIKTRGQQVTLSCSPISGHRSVSWYQQTPGQGLQFLFEYFSETQRNKGNFPGRFSGRQFSNSRSEMNVSTLELGDSALYLCASSLVPTTQVEQYFGPGTRLTVT.

The rearrangement joins TRBV6-5 to TRBJ2-3, with D possibly being TRBD2 (6 bases). CDR1 is MNHEY, CDR2 SVGAGI, per germline. This CDR3 region has 15 residues. Trimming shortened V by 6 bases and J by 5 bases, and 18 bases separated the two germline ends. This CDR3 is CASRRIADVKDTQYF. CDR3 nucleotide sequence: TGTGCCAGCAGACGCATAGCGGATGTAAAAGATACGCAGTATTTT.

This clone showed up just once. CDR3 residues: CASSPMGEGSYEQYF. DNA for the CDR3: TGTGCCAGCAGCCCCATGGGGGAGGGCTCCTACGAGCAGTACTTC. The chain joins TRBV7-9 to TRBJ2-7; TRBD2 aligns across 7 bases. CDR3 size: 15 residues. V shed 5 bases, J shed 0 bases, and the junction held 7 bases outside the gene matches. The germline V gene has CDR1 SEHNR and CDR2 FQNEAQ (reference sequence).

Turning to this clone: At one end the junction does not follow the germline gene, possibly because of a read error. This rearrangement joins TRBV7-2 to TRBJ1-5; no clear D. The CDR3 is 13 amino acids. Germline V CDR1 and CDR2: SGHTA, FQGNSA. The CDR3 region is CASSLASNQPRHF. Written as DNA, the CDR3 is TGTGCCAGCAGCTTAGCTAGCAATCAGCCCCGGCATTTT.

CDR3 loop: CASRYGGQGAYEQYF. CDR3 coding DNA: TGTGCCAGTAGATATGGGGGACAGGGGGCGTACGAGCAGTACTTC. This rearrangement joins TRBV19 to TRBJ2-5, with 12 bases identical to TRBD1. The DNA end is more similar to TRBJ2-7, so the J call may be wrong. Germline CDR1 reads LNHDA; CDR2 reads SQIVND (reference sequence). The CDR3 runs to 15 residues.

V gene TRBV7-9 combines with J gene TRBJ2-3; 7 bases match TRBD2. The junction had 7 bases not matched to a gene; V was cut back by 1 base and J by 0 bases. The V gene's germline CDR1 is SEHNR and CDR2 FQNEAQ (reference sequence). The CDR3 covers 17 residues. In nucleotides, the CDR3 is TGTGCCAGCAGCTTAGGCCTAGCGGACTATAGCACAGATACGCAGTATTTT. This encodes CASSLGLADYSTDTQYF.

This clone was detected only a few times. DNA of the CDR3: TGTGCCAGCAGCGCGGTAACAGGTCATGGCTACACCTTC. Translated, it gives CASSAVTGHGYTF. The chain is built from TRBV7-6 and TRBJ1-2, with a possible D match to TRBD1 (5 bases). The CDR3 spans 13 residues. V lost 5 bases and J lost 6, with 13 bases in between. From germline, CDR1 is SGHVS and CDR2 FNYEAQ.

The chain combines TRBV11-2 with TRBJ1-1, with D unclear. Looked up from germline, CDR1 is SGHAT and CDR2 is FQNNGV. This CDR3 spans 13 amino acids. Trimming removed 6 bases from V and 6 bases from J, with 14 bases in between. This chain's CDR3 is CASSTTYPPEAFF. CDR3 bases: TGTGCCAGCAGTACGACTTACCCTCCTGAAGCTTTCTTT.

This chain's CDR3 is CASGPSGTSGYEQYF. The CDR3 coding sequence is TGTGCCAGCGGGCCAAGCGGGACTAGCGGCTACGAGCAGTACTTC. The rearrangement joins TRBV5-4 to TRBJ2-5, with 11 bases that match TRBD2. The end of the DNA fits TRBJ2-7 better, so the J call may be wrong. Per germline, CDR1 SGHNT and CDR2 YYREEE (reference sequence). The CDR3 length is 15 residues.

V and J are TRBV19 and TRBJ1-5, with 8 nucleotides matching TRBD1. The CDR3 length is 15 residues. Germline V gives CDR1 LNHDA, CDR2 SQIVND (reference sequence). The ends lost 8 bases at V and 4 bases at J; junction bases unmatched: 10. DNA for the CDR3: TGTGCCAGTTCCCCGTCCCGGGACAGGAATCAGCCCCAGCATTTT. Amino acids: CASSPSRDRNQPQHF.

Points on this clone: This same CDR3 is encoded by further DNA sequences in the sample. The rearrangement links TRBV6-1 to TRBJ1-4; D unclear. Trimming took off 4 bases at V and 7 bases at J, with 7 bases between the two ends. In germline, CDR1 is MNHNS, CDR2 SASEGT. The CDR3 consists of 12 residues. The DNA for the CDR3 is TGTGCCAGCAGTGGTGGGGTTGAAAAACTGTTTTTT. Its protein is CASSGGVEKLFF.

This chain uses TRBV1 with TRBJ2-2; no check of the table's D call, TRBD2, against the DNA was made. TRBV1 counts as a pseudogene. The CDR3 is 16 residues long. CDR3 sequence (DNA): TGCACCAGCCTAGTAGCGGGAGGGCTTACGACCGGGGAGCTGTTTTTT. Translated, it gives CTSLVAGGLTTGELFF.

The rearrangement uses TRBV7-3 and TRBJ2-3; 10 bases line up with TRBD2. V shed 6 bases, J shed 5 bases, and the junction held 14 bases outside the gene matches. This CDR3 has 17 amino acids. The V gene's germline CDR1 is SGHTA and CDR2 FQGTGA. For the CDR3, the DNA is TGTGCCAGCAGGCCCGACTCTAGCGGGAGTAAAGGAGATACGCAGTATTTT. It is translated as CASRPDSSGSKGDTQYF.

This clone appeared once. The chain employs TRBV5-4 and TRBJ2-3; D is ambiguous. The CDR3 is made up of 14 amino acids. CDR1 is SGHNT and CDR2 is YYREEE in the germline V gene (reference sequence). V was pared by 3 bases and J by 0 bases, with 8 bases between. As DNA, the CDR3 is TGTGCCAGCAGCTCACCTAGAAGCACAGATACGCAGTATTTT. Encoded protein: CASSSPRSTDTQYF.

The chain links TRBV7-2 to TRBJ2-1; D is uncertain. Germline loops: CDR1 SGHTA, CDR2 FQGNSA. Trimming cost V 4 bases and J 0 bases, with 4 bases left between them. The CDR3 contains 13 residues. The CDR3 DNA follows: TGTGCCAGCAGCTGGACCTCCTACAATGAGCAGTTCTTC. This codes for CASSWTSYNEQFF. The full variable domain, its missing parts supplied by reference TRBV7-2 and TRBJ2-1, is GAGVSQSPSNKVTEKGKDVELRCDPISGHTALYWYRQSLGQGLEFLIYFQGNSAPDKSGLPSDRFSAERTGGSVSTLTIQRTQQEDSAVYLCASSWTSYNEQFFGPGTRLTVL.

This clone appeared a single time. The chain joins TRBV11-2 to TRBJ2-2; 9 bases are a match to TRBD1. CDR3 size: 15 residues. Germline values: CDR1 SGHAT, CDR2 FQNNGV. J was trimmed by 6 bases and V by 4 bases; bases with no gene match: 6. The CDR3 DNA sequence: TGTGCCAGCAGCTCGGGACAGGGTTTGGCCGGGGAGCTGTTTTTT. Encoded protein: CASSSGQGLAGELFF. Full variable domain (remainder filled in from reference TRBV11-2 and TRBJ2-2): EAGVAQSPRYKIIEKRQSVAFWCNPISGHATLYWYQQILGQGPKLLIQFQNNGVVDDSQLPKDRFSAERLKGVDSTLKIQPAKLEDSAVYLCASSSGQGLAGELFFGEGSRLTVL.

The genes are TRBV6-1 and TRBJ2-5; D remains unclear. V was pared by 8 bases and J by 5 bases, with 9 bases between. Germline assignment: CDR1 MNHNS and CDR2 SASEGT. There are 11 residues in the CDR3. CDR3 in DNA: TGTGCCAGCCGTGCATTGGAGACCCAGTACTTC. It yields the protein CASRALETQYF.

The chain links TRBV6-5 to TRBJ1-1; no reliable D call. Trimming pared 6 bases from V and 5 bases from J, leaving 13 bases between. Germline V gene sequence: CDR1 MNHEY, CDR2 SVGAGI. The CDR3 contains 13 residues. The CDR3 protein is CASRPGRLTEAFF. For the CDR3, the DNA is TGTGCCAGCAGGCCCGGACGGCTGACTGAAGCTTTCTTT.

This chain uses TRBV5-4 with TRBJ2-1, with 7 positions matching TRBD1. Germline loops: CDR1 SGHNT, CDR2 YYREEE (reference sequence). J was trimmed by 4 bases and V by 0 bases; bases with no gene match: 4. The CDR3 has 15 amino acids. The CDR3 here is CASSLDRGSYNEQFF. In DNA form, the CDR3 reads TGTGCCAGCAGCTTGGACAGGGGATCGTACAATGAGCAGTTCTTC. The full variable domain, with the rest looked up from reference TRBV5-4 and TRBJ2-1, is ETGVTQSPTHLIKTRGQQVTLRCSSQSGHNTVSWYQQALGQGPQFIFQYYREEENGRGNFPPRFSGLQFPNYSSELNVNALELDDSALYLCASSLDRGSYNEQFFGPGTRLTVL.

The chain combines TRBV7-8 with TRBJ2-1, with D uncertain. This CDR3 contains 16 residues. The V gene's germline CDR1 is SGHVS and CDR2 FQNEAQ. Between the trimmed V and J ends, which lost 1 base and 1 base, there was a span of 11 bases. For the CDR3, the DNA is TGTGCCAGCAGCTTAGGTGGGCCGAAATCCTACAATGAGCAGTTCTTC. The encoded protein is CASSLGGPKSYNEQFF.

This sequence joins TRBV7-2 and TRBJ2-7; D unclear. Trimming took off 1 base at V and 1 base at J, with 8 bases between the two ends. CDR3 length equals 14 residues. Germline values: CDR1 SGHTA, CDR2 FQGNSA. The CDR3 protein is CASSLVEQSYEQYF. The CDR3 coding sequence is TGTGCCAGCAGCTTAGTAGAACAGTCCTACGAGCAGTACTTC.

The rearrangement links TRBV4-1 to TRBJ2-5, with D unclear. V lost 1 base and J lost 5, with 17 bases in between. Germline CDR1 and CDR2: MGHRA and YSYEKL. The CDR3 extends over 16 amino acids. CDR3 protein: CASSQGPFASVETQYF. The CDR3 DNA sequence: TGCGCCAGCAGCCAAGGCCCCTTCGCAAGCGTGGAGACCCAGTACTTC.

The CDR3 reads CASSDDITCKRTYNEQFF. In DNA form, the CDR3 reads TGTGCCAGCAGTGACGACATTACGTGCAAGCGAACCTACAATGAGCAGTTCTTC. This rearrangement joins TRBV6-4 to TRBJ2-1, with D hard to call. The V gene's germline CDR1 is MRHNA and CDR2 SNTAGT. The CDR3 is 18 residues long. Trimming took 2 bases from V and 2 from J, leaving 19 bases between them.

The chain is built from TRBV19 and TRBJ1-5, with D tentatively TRBD1 (5 bases). V gave up 3 bases and J gave up 4 bases, with 13 bases separating them. CDR1 and CDR2 (germline): LNHDA, SQIVND (reference sequence). The CDR3 is 15 residues long. The chain's CDR3 is CASSMAGGGNQPQHF. CDR3 sequence (DNA): TGTGCCAGTAGTATGGCAGGTGGGGGAAATCAGCCCCAGCATTTT.

This clone was seen only once. J is TRBJ1-1 and V is TRBV19, with 9 bases matching TRBD1. There are 15 residues in the CDR3. The germline V gene encodes CDR1 LNHDA and CDR2 SQIVND (reference sequence). The V segment lost 7 bases and the J segment 3 bases; nucleotides outside the gene matches: 9. The CDR3, as DNA: TGTGCCAGTACAAATTACAGGGGGCGTGACACTGAAGCTTTCTTT. Amino acid sequence: CASTNYRGRDTEAFF.

The chain joins TRBV10-2 to TRBJ2-1, with D maybe TRBD2 (6 bases). This CDR3 region has 13 residues. V was clipped by 10 bases and J by 1 base, with 11 bases between them. Germline CDR1 reads WSHSY; CDR2 reads SAAADI. The CDR3 coding sequence is TGCGCCACTCGGGCGGGATCCTACAATGAGCAGTTCTTC. Its translation is CATRAGSYNEQFF.

The genes are TRBV11-2 and TRBJ2-7; D may be TRBD1 (6 bases). V lost 1 base and J 4 bases, leaving 11 bases between the germline ends. This CDR3 spans 14 amino acids. CDR1 is SGHAT and CDR2 is FQNNGV in the germline V gene. The CDR3: CASSLGPRGYEQYF. DNA of the CDR3: TGTGCCAGCAGCTTAGGGCCGAGGGGGTACGAGCAGTACTTC.

This chain joins TRBV29-1 and TRBJ1-2, with D unclear. Trimming took off 6 bases at V and 7 bases at J, with 18 bases between the two ends. The CDR3 length is 13 residues. The germline gives CDR1 SQVTM, CDR2 ANQGSEA. In DNA, the CDR3 is TGCAGCGTGTCCTCGAGCCTAGGGAGTGGCTACACCTTC. Protein sequence: CSVSSSLGSGYTF.

The CDR3 sequence is CASHEYSGANVLTF. The CDR3 DNA sequence: TGTGCCAGCCACGAATACTCTGGGGCCAACGTCCTGACTTTC. The chain joins TRBV18 to TRBJ2-6; D gene unclear. The CDR3 extends over 14 amino acids. Looked up from germline, CDR1 is KGHSH and CDR2 is LQKENI. V gave up 8 bases and J gave up 0 bases, with 8 bases separating them.